These 25 T cell receptor beta chains came from one sample sequenced in a study of CD8+CD57+ T cells in acquired aplastic anemia. According to the study, genomic DNA was the template for TCR beta VDJ and CDR3 profiling. A single record per CDR3 protein comes from TCRdb applying MiXCR to the reads. The sample carries some 170,000 distinct CDR3 sequences, around 48% recorded once. Selection for sequencing was limited to patients who had shown CD8+CD57+ cell expansion by flow cytometry. The sequenced material came from sorted CD4+, CD8+, or CD8+CD57+ T cells (not recorded which) from PBMCs. The receptors come from a human donor with aplastic anemia.

This clonotype showed up many times. The rearrangement uses TRBV2 and TRBJ2-7; 7 bases align to TRBD1. The CDR3 is 12 amino acids. Germline CDR1 is SNHLY and CDR2 is FYNNEI. V lost 6 bases to trimming and J lost 6 bases; unmatched junction nucleotides: 5. The chain's CDR3 is CASSRQGGEQYF. The DNA of the CDR3 is TGTGCCAGCAGCCGACAGGGTGGCGAGCAGTACTTC. Full variable domain (rest looked up from reference TRBV2 and TRBJ2-7): EPEVTQTPSHQVTQMGQEVILRCVPISNHLYFYWYRQILGQKVEFLVSFYNNEISEKSEIFDDQFSVERPDGSNFTLKIRSTKLEDSAMYFCASSRQGGEQYFGPGTRLTVT.

V and J are TRBV2 and TRBJ1-2; possibly TRBD1 for D (5 bases). Germline V gives CDR1 SNHLY, CDR2 FYNNEI. V lost 7 bases to trimming and J lost 5 bases, with 14 bases between them. There are 13 residues in the CDR3. This chain's CDR3 is CASMNMGLYGYTF. DNA of the CDR3: TGTGCCAGCATGAATATGGGACTGTATGGCTACACCTTC.

This clonotype was counted between two and nine times. J is TRBJ2-7 and V is TRBV29-1; 9 bases map to TRBD1. After removal of 7 bases from V and 0 bases from J, the junction contained 1 base not matched to a gene. The CDR3 sequence is 12 residues long. Germline assignment: CDR1 SQVTM and CDR2 ANQGSEA. CDR3 in amino acids: CSGTGASYEQYF. The CDR3 DNA sequence: TGCAGCGGGACAGGGGCCTCCTACGAGCAGTACTTC.

The table lists this clonotype with a few counts. The J gene is TRBJ2-3, the V gene TRBV6-4, with 10 positions matching TRBD1. This CDR3 comprises 15 residues. V shed 2 bases, J shed 1 base, and the junction held 0 bases outside the gene matches. From germline, CDR1 is MRHNA and CDR2 SNTAGT. The CDR3 is CASSDGTGGTDTQYF. The DNA for the CDR3 is TGTGCCAGCAGTGACGGGACAGGGGGCACAGATACGCAGTATTTT.

This clonotype appeared many times. The chain carries TRBV5-4 and TRBJ1-2; weak D call: TRBD1 (5 bases). The germline V gene has CDR1 SGHNT and CDR2 YYREEE (reference sequence). CDR3 length: 13 residues. V dropped 4 bases and J dropped 5 bases, with 12 bases sitting between them. CDR3 sequence: CASSGKGEYGYTF. The CDR3 bases are TGTGCCAGCAGCGGTAAAGGGGAATATGGCTACACCTTC.

The chain employs TRBV7-2 and TRBJ1-2; D not resolved. The CDR3 is made up of 11 amino acids. Germline CDR1 SGHTA, CDR2 FQGNSA. Trimming took off 6 bases at V and 8 bases at J, with 10 bases between the two ends. CDR3 DNA sequence: TGTGCCAGCAGATCAAACCGGGGCTACACCTTC. Translation: CASRSNRGYTF.

The chain uses TRBV19 and TRBJ2-1; D is undetermined. CDR1 is LNHDA, CDR2 SQIVND, per germline (reference sequence). Trimming stripped 4 bases from V and 3 bases from J, with 7 bases between. This CDR3 has 13 residues. The CDR3 loop is CASSSSLYNEQFF. The CDR3 coding sequence is TGTGCCAGTAGTAGTTCGCTCTACAATGAGCAGTTCTTC.

V usage is TRBV19 and J usage is TRBJ1-5, with D maybe TRBD1 (6 bases). The germline gives CDR1 LNHDA, CDR2 SQIVND (reference sequence). This CDR3 has 14 residues. V lost 3 bases, J lost 1 base, and 7 bases lay in between. The CDR3 sequence is CASSIGGSNQPQHF. CDR3 in DNA: TGTGCCAGTAGTATCGGGGGCAGCAATCAGCCCCAGCATTTT.

In its sample, this clonotype was seen a few times. The CDR3 DNA reads as TGTGCCAGCAGCGTAGCTGGAGGTCTCCAAGAGACCCAGTACTTC. Protein: CASSVAGGLQETQYF. V gene TRBV9 combines with J gene TRBJ2-5; a weak D match, TRBD2 (5 bases). Germline CDR1 and CDR2: SGDLS and YYNGEE. There are 15 residues in the CDR3. V lost 0 bases and J 1 base, leaving 10 bases between the germline ends.

This rearrangement joins TRBV15 to TRBJ2-5; 7 positions match TRBD1. Germline V gives CDR1 LNHNV, CDR2 YYDKDF (reference sequence). Germline trimming cut 3 bases from V and 2 bases from J; bases unmatched to any gene: 6. The CDR3 is 15 amino acids. CDR3 protein: CATSRRGGLQETQYF. For the CDR3, the DNA is TGTGCCACCAGCAGGCGAGGGGGCCTACAAGAGACCCAGTACTTC.

This clonotype showed up many times. The chain carries TRBV29-1 and TRBJ2-5, with D perhaps TRBD2 (5 bases). Trimming pared 7 bases from V and 4 bases from J, leaving 19 bases between. Germline V gives CDR1 SQVTM, CDR2 ANQGSEA. This CDR3 contains 14 residues. CDR3 loop: CSGGEGSGRETQYF. CDR3 bases: TGCAGCGGGGGTGAGGGTTCGGGTAGAGAGACCCAGTACTTC.

This chain links TRBV29-1 with TRBJ1-6; 10 nucleotides agree with TRBD1. The trim removed 4 bases at V and 8 bases at J, leaving 5 bases unmatched. The germline gives CDR1 SQVTM, CDR2 ANQGSEA. The CDR3 consists of 14 residues. CDR3 bases: TGCAGCGTTGGGGACAGGGGAGGAGATTCACCCCTCCACTTT. It yields the protein CSVGDRGGDSPLHF.

This chain joins TRBV20-1 and TRBJ2-3; a weak D match, TRBD2 (5 bases). The V and J ends lost 6 bases and 4 bases respectively, with 8 bases between them. This CDR3 is built from 11 residues. Germline CDR1 and CDR2: DFQATT and SNEGSKA (reference sequence). The CDR3 bases are TGCAGTGCGGAGGACGCAGATACGCAGTATTTT. Protein: CSAEDADTQYF.

In nucleotides, the CDR3 is TGCAGTGCTAGAGATCGGACTAGCGGGGTGAGATCATCTGGTGAGCAGTATTTT. Translated: CSARDRTSGVRSSGEQYF. The chain has TRBV20-1 and TRBJ2-3; 12 bases are shared with TRBD2. The CDR3 spans 18 residues. Per germline, CDR1 DFQATT and CDR2 SNEGSKA (reference sequence). The V gene end was trimmed by 0 bases and the J gene end by 11 bases; junction bases not matched to a gene: 18.

This clonotype was picked up a small number of times. V gene TRBV6-1 combines with J gene TRBJ1-2, with D perhaps TRBD1 (5 bases). V lost 2 bases to trimming and J lost 4 bases, with 11 bases between them. The CDR3 covers 14 residues. Germline V lookup: CDR1 MNHNS, CDR2 SASEGT. DNA of the CDR3: TGTGCCAGCAGTGAATCAGGGTACGTCTATGGCTACACCTTC. It codes for CASSESGYVYGYTF.

The chain couples TRBV5-1 to TRBJ2-4; D gene uncertain. The CDR3 consists of 14 residues. The ends were cut back, 1 base at V and 0 bases at J, with 5 bases in the middle. CDR1 is SGHRS and CDR2 is YFSETQ in the germline V gene. Written as DNA, the CDR3 is TGCGCCAGCAGCTTGACCCTAGCCAAAAACATTCAGTACTTC. The encoded protein is CASSLTLAKNIQYF.

This chain uses TRBV25-1 with TRBJ1-1, with 9 bases lining up with TRBD1. Germline trimming cut 11 bases from V and 10 bases from J; bases unmatched to any gene: 11. CDR1 is MGHDK, CDR2 SYGVNS, per germline. This CDR3 spans 12 amino acids. Written as DNA, the CDR3 is TGTGCCGCAAACCGGGACAGGGCAGCAGCTTTCTTT. It yields the protein CAANRDRAAAFF.

This clonotype was picked up many times. The V gene is TRBV14, the J gene TRBJ2-5; D is ambiguous. The CDR3 extends over 16 amino acids. Looked up from germline, CDR1 is SGHDN and CDR2 is FVKESK. The V gene lost 0 bases and the J gene lost 5 bases, with 16 bases spanning the gap. This CDR3 reads CASSQDWGLGRETQYF. The CDR3, as DNA: TGTGCCAGCAGCCAAGATTGGGGTCTAGGAAGGGAGACCCAGTACTTC.

The table lists this clonotype with many counts. The chain joins TRBV15 to TRBJ2-7; D is tentatively TRBD1 or TRBD2 (6 bases each). Deletions cut 0 bases from V and 5 bases from J, with 17 bases between. The germline V gene encodes CDR1 LNHNV and CDR2 YYDKDF (reference sequence). This CDR3 has 16 residues. CDR3 DNA sequence: TGTGCCACCAGCAGAGATGTCAAGGGGGGCAGAGACGAGCAGTACTTC. Its protein product is CATSRDVKGGRDEQYF. Full variable domain (missing parts from reference TRBV15 and TRBJ2-7): DAMVIQNPRYQVTQFGKPVTLSCSQTLNHNVMYWYQQKSSQAPKLLFHYYDKDFNNEADTPDNFQSRRPNTSFCFLDIRSPGLGDTAMYLCATSRDVKGGRDEQYFGPGTRLTVT.

This clonotype has a count of ten or more. The CDR3 protein is CASSRGATYEQYF. CDR3 coding DNA: TGTGCCAGCAGCCGGGGGGCGACGTACGAGCAGTACTTC. The rearrangement uses TRBV6-5 and TRBJ2-7; D is possibly TRBD2 (7 bases). The CDR3 runs to 13 residues. Per germline, CDR1 MNHEY and CDR2 SVGAGI. With 6 bases removed from V and 4 bases from J, the gap between germline ends came to 13 bases.

V gene TRBV7-8 combines with J gene TRBJ1-2; no clear D gene. CDR1 and CDR2 (germline): SGHVS, FQNEAQ. V was cut by 7 bases and J by 0 bases, with 18 bases left in between. This CDR3 region has 16 residues. The DNA of the CDR3 is TGTGCCAGCACCTCTAGGGAAGGCCACACTAACTATGGCTACACCTTC. Its protein product is CASTSREGHTNYGYTF.

The sample holds many counts of this clonotype. J is TRBJ1-1 and V is TRBV7-9; D is possibly TRBD1 (5 bases). The germline V gene has CDR1 SEHNR and CDR2 FQNEAQ (reference sequence). The CDR3 extends over 15 amino acids. Trimming cost V 1 base and J 3 bases, with 12 bases left between them. CDR3: CASSLGTREDTEAFF. CDR3 DNA sequence: TGTGCCAGCAGCTTAGGGACCAGGGAGGACACTGAAGCTTTCTTT.

V and J are TRBV19 and TRBJ2-1; 8 bases fit TRBD1. V dropped 7 bases and J dropped 4; count of bases not matched to a gene: 6. The germline CDR1 and CDR2 sequences are LNHDA and SQIVND (reference sequence). This CDR3 has 14 residues. The CDR3 loop reads CASTPTGAYNEQFF. In nucleotides, the CDR3 is TGTGCCAGTACTCCGACAGGGGCTTACAATGAGCAGTTCTTC.

This clonotype appeared many times. This chain connects TRBV9 to TRBJ2-1, with TRBD1 matching 8 bases. Trimming at V came to 0 bases and at J to 4 bases, leaving 3 bases not matched to a gene. The germline V gene encodes CDR1 SGDLS and CDR2 YYNGEE. This CDR3 is built from 15 residues. DNA for the CDR3: TGTGCCAGCAGCGTAGGCCACAGGGGGTACAATGAGCAGTTCTTC. This codes for CASSVGHRGYNEQFF.

This clonotype was detected ten times or more. The rearrangement joins TRBV15 to TRBJ2-7, with 8 bases identical to TRBD2. The CDR3 has 15 amino acids. In germline, CDR1 is LNHNV, CDR2 YYDKDF (reference sequence). V lost 1 base and J lost 7; bases outside the gene matches: 9. The CDR3 region is CATSRVREGPEEQYF. The CDR3 region has the DNA TGTGCCACCAGCAGAGTACGGGAGGGCCCGGAAGAGCAGTACTTC.